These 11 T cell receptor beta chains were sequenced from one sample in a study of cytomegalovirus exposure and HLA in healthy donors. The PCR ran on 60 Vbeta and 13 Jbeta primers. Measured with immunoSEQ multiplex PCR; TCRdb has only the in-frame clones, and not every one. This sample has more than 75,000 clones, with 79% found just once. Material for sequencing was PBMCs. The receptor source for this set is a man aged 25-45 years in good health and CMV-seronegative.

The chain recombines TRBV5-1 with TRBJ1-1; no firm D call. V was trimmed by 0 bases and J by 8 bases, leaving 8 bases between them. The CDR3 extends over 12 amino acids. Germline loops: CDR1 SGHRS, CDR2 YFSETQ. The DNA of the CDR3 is TGCGCCAGCAGCTTGGGGCCGGGGGAAGCTTTCTTT. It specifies CASSLGPGEAFF.

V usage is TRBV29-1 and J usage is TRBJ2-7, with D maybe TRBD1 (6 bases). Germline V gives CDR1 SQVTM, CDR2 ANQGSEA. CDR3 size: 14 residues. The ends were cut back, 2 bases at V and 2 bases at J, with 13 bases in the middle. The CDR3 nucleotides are TGCAGCGTTGAACGACAGGAGCCTCCCTACGAGCAGTACTTC. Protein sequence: CSVERQEPPYEQYF.

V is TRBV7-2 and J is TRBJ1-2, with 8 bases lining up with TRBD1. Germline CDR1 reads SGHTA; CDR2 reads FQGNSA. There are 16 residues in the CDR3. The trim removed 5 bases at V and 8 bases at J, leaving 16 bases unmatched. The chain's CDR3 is CASSLALDRVERGYTF. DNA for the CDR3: TGTGCCAGCAGCCTTGCTCTGGACAGGGTGGAGCGCGGCTACACCTTC.

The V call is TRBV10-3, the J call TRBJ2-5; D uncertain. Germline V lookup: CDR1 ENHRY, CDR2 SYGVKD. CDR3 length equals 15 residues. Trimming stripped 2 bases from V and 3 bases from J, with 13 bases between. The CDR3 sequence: CAISEILVGKETQYF. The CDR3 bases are TGTGCCATCAGTGAGATCCTAGTGGGTAAAGAGACCCAGTACTTC.

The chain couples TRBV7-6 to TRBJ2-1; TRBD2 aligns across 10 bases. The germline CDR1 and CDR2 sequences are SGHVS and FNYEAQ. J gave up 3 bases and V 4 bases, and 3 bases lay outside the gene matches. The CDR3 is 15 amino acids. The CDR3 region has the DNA TGTGCCAGCAGCTCCGTAGCGGGGGGCTACAATGAGCAGTTCTTC. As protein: CASSSVAGGYNEQFF.

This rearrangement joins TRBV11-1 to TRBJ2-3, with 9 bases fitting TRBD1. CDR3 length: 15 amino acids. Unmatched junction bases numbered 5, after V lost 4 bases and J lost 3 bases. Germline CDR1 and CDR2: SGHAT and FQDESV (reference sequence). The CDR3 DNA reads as TGTGCCAGCAGCTCGAGGACAGGGGTGACAGATACGCAGTATTTT. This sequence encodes CASSSRTGVTDTQYF.

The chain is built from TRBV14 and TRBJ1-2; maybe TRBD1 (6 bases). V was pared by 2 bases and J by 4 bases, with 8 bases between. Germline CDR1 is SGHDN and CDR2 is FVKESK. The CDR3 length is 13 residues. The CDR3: CASSQQGTYGYTF. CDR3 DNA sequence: TGTGCCAGCAGCCAACAGGGGACCTATGGCTACACCTTC.

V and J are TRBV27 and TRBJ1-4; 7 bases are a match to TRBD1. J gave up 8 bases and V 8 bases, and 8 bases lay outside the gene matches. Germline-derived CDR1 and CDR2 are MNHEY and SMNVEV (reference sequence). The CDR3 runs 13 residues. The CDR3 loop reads CASREPGQEKLFF. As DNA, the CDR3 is TGTGCCAGCCGAGAACCGGGACAGGAAAAACTGTTTTTT. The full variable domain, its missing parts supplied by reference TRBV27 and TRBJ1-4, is EAQVTQNPRYLITVTGKKLTVTCSQNMNHEYMSWYRQDPGLGLRQIYYSMNVEVTDKGDVPEGYKVSRKEKRNFPLILESPSPNQTSLYFCASREPGQEKLFFGSGTQLSVL.

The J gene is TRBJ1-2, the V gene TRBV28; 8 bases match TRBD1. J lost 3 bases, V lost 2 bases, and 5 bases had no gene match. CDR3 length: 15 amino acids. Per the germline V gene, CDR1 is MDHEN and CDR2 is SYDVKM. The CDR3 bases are TGTGCCAGCAGTTTAGGACAGGGAGATGACTATGGCTACACCTTC. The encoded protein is CASSLGQGDDYGYTF.

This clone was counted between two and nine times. CDR3 sequence reads: CAWTGTGVDGYTF. The CDR3 DNA is TGTGCCTGGACCGGGACAGGGGTAGATGGCTACACCTTC. The V call is TRBV30, the J call TRBJ1-2, with 10 bases lining up with TRBD1. Germline lookup yields CDR1 GTSNPN and CDR2 SVGIG (reference sequence). The length of the CDR3 is 13 residues. J was trimmed by 6 bases and V by 4 bases; bases with no gene match: 5.

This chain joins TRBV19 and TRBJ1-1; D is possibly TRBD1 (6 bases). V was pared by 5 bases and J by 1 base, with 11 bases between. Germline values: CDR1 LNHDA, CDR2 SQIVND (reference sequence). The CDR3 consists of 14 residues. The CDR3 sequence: CASSSRGKNTEAFF. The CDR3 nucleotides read TGTGCCAGTAGTTCCAGGGGAAAGAACACTGAAGCTTTCTTT. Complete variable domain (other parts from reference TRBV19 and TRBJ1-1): DGGITQSPKYLFRKEGQNVTLSCEQNLNHDAMYWYRQDPGQGLRLIYYSQIVNDFQKGDIAEGYSVSREKKESFPLTVTSAQKNPTAFYLCASSSRGKNTEAFFGQGTRLTVV.